The clone carrying this TCR beta chain showed up just a few times. Its antigen remains unidentified. TCRdb re-analysed the 5' RACE reads in MiXCR, keeping a single row per CDR3 protein. The data show some 190,000 distinct CDR3 sequences, approximately 16% seen once. This sample is part of a study of T-cell memory formation after mild COVID-19. V gave up 0 bases and J gave up 6 bases; unmatched junction bases: 8. Germline assignment: CDR1 SGHRS and CDR2 YFSETQ. The CDR3 length is 16 residues. Whole-study findings and limits: While clones contracting from day 15 to 85 were balanced between CD4 and CD8, later expanders leaned CD4+.

The sequenced material came from PBMCs or a T cell subset sorted from them (not recorded which). V gene TRBV5-1 combines with J gene TRBJ1-2; 10 bases agree with TRBD1. The origin of this receptor is an adult woman who had mild COVID-19 (a few samples of this study predate the infection). Cell type and time point are not known. The CDR3 nucleotides are TGCGCCAGCAGCTTGGATGTGACAGGGGGCCGGAATGGCTACACCTTC. Translating it yields CASSLDVTGGRNGYTF.